The entry that follows covers one T cell receptor (beta chain) sequence. The V and J ends lost 5 bases and 7 bases respectively, with 12 bases between them. CDR3 length equals 13 residues. This entry belongs to a study of control samples from healthy donors and cancer patients. Repertoires were generated with immunoSEQ multiplex PCR, while TCRdb's copy carries only in-frame clones and drops some. The profile shows about 120,000 clones, about 95% of them singletons. The source material was blood. The V call is TRBV12-3 or TRBV12-4, the J call TRBJ1-5; unclear D gene. The receptor was derived from a man younger than 40 in good health. The CDR3 coding sequence is TGTGCCAGCAGTCAGGACCCGGCCCAGCCCCAGCATTTT. Translation gives CASSQDPAQPQHF.